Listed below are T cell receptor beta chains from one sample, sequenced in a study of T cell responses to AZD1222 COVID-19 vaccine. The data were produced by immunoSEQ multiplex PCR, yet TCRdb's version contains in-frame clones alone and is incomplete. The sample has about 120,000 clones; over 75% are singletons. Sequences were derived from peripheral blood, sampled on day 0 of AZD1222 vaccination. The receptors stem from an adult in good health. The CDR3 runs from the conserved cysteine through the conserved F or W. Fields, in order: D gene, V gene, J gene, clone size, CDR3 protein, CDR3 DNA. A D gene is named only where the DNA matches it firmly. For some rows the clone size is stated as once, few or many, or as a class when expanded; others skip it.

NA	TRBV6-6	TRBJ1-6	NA	CASRTGWNSPLHF	TGTGCCAGCAGAACGGGGTGGAATTCACCCCTCCACTTT
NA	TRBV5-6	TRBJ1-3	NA	CASSLENTIYF	TGTGCCAGCAGCTTGGAGAACACCATATATTTT
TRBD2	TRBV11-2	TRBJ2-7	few	CASSLAGLAGAEQYF	TGTGCCAGCAGCTTAGCGGGCCTAGCGGGAGCCGAGCAGTACTTC
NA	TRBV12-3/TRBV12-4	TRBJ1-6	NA	CASRDVGSPLHF	TGTGCCAGCAGGGACGTTGGATCACCCCTCCACTTT
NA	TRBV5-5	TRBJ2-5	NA	CASSWAWYPGRETQYF	TGTGCCAGCAGCTGGGCTTGGTATCCTGGGAGGGAGACCCAGTACTTC
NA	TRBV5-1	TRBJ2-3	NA	CASSLGGIDTTDTQYF	TGCGCCAGCAGCTTGGGGGGGATCGATACCACAGATACGCAGTATTTT
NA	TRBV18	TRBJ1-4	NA	CASSATMATNEKLFF	TGTGCCAGCTCAGCCACCATGGCAACTAATGAAAAACTGTTTTTT
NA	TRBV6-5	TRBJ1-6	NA	CASRRTGLGNSPLHF	TGTGCCAGCAGACGAACAGGGCTTGGGAATTCACCCCTCCACTTT
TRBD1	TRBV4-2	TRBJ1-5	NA	CASSQSTGEESQPQHF	TGTGCCAGCAGCCAAAGTACAGGGGAAGAGTCTCAGCCCCAGCATTTT
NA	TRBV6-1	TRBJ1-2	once	CASSEARPQYGYTF	TGTGCCAGCAGTGAAGCTCGACCCCAGTATGGCTACACCTTC
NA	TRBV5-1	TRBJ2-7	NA	CATHGSGF	TGCGCCACCCATGGGAGCGGGTTC
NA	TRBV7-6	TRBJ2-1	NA	CASSFEGQNNEQFF	TGTGCCAGCAGCTTCGAAGGACAGAACAATGAGCAGTTCTTC
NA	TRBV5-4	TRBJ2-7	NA	CASTADSASHEQYF	TGTGCCAGCACCGCAGACAGTGCTTCCCACGAGCAGTACTTC
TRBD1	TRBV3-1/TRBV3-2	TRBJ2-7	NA	CASSQGTEVHYEQYF	TGTGCCAGCAGCCAGGGGACAGAGGTTCACTACGAGCAGTACTTC
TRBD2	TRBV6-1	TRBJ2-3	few	CASSELASGPTDTQYF	TGTGCCAGCAGTGAATTGGCTAGCGGGCCCACAGATACGCAGTATTTT
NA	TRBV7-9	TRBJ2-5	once	CASSFSGQLYQETQYF	TGTGCCAGCAGCTTCAGCGGCCAACTGTACCAAGAGACCCAGTACTTC
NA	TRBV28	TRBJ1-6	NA	CASISLARSYNSPLHF	TGTGCCAGCATATCCTTGGCCAGAAGCTATAATTCACCCCTCCACTTT
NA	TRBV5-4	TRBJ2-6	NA	CASTLGSGANVLTF	TGTGCCAGCACCCTTGGCTCTGGGGCCAACGTCCTGACTTTC
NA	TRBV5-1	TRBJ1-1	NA	CASSRVAGGLNTEAFF	TGCGCCAGCAGCCGCGTCGCGGGGGGCTTGAACACTGAAGCTTTCTTT
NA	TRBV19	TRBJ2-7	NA	CASGTSAFPYEQYF	TGTGCCAGTGGAACTAGTGCCTTCCCCTACGAGCAGTACTTC
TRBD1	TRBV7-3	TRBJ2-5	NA	CASSPDRGRETQYF	TGTGCCAGCAGCCCGGACAGGGGGCGGGAGACCCAGTACTTC
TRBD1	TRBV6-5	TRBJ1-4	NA	CASRIGGGPIEKLFF	TGTGCCAGCAGAATAGGAGGGGGCCCTATAGAAAAACTGTTTTTT
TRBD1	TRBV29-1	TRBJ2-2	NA	CSVGPADRAGPGELFF	TGCAGCGTTGGCCCCGCCGACAGGGCCGGTCCCGGGGAGCTGTTTTTT
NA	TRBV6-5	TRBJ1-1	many	CASSFGDGAFF	TGTGCCAGCAGTTTTGGGGATGGAGCTTTCTTT
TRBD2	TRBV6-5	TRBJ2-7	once	CASSLELAGFHEQYF	TGTGCCAGCAGTCTCGAACTAGCGGGCTTCCACGAGCAGTACTTC
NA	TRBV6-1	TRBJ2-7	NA	CASSDTVYEQYF	TGTGCCAGCAGTGATACGGTCTACGAGCAGTACTTC
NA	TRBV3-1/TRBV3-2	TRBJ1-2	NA	CASAQPGGNYGYTF	TGTGCCAGCGCTCAGCCGGGGGGGAACTATGGCTACACCTTC
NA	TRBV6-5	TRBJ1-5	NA	CASRQGRNQPQHF	TGTGCCAGCAGACAAGGACGGAATCAGCCCCAGCATTTT
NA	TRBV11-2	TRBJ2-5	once	CASSLYSVQYF	TGTGCCAGCAGCTTATATAGTGTCCAGTACTTC
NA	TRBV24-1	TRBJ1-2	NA	CATSDQYSGGYTF	TGTGCCACCAGTGATCAGTACAGTGGGGGCTACACCTTC
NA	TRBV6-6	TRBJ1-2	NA	CASSSGPVGLNYGYTF	TGTGCCAGCAGTTCGGGCCCAGTCGGGCTTAACTATGGCTACACCTTC
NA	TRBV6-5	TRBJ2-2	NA	CASIWGDTGELFF	TGTGCCAGCATATGGGGGGACACCGGGGAGCTGTTTTTT
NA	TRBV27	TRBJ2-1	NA	CASKGLSSSYNEQFF	TGTGCCAGCAAAGGGTTGAGCAGCTCCTACAATGAGCAGTTCTTC
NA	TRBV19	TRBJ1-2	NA	CASSRGGYTF	TGTGCCAGTAGTAGAGGAGGCTACACCTTC
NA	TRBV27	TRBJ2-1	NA	CASSLRQGGNEQFF	TGTGCCAGCAGTTTAAGGCAGGGTGGCAATGAGCAGTTCTTC
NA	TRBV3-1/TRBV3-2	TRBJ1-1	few	CASSQDLGGGAFF	TGTGCCAGCAGCCAAGATCTCGGCGGAGGAGCTTTCTTT
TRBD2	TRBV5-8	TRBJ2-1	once	CASSSSGHNEQFF	TGTGCCAGCAGCTCTAGCGGTCACAATGAGCAGTTCTTC
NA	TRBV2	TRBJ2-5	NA	CASSVGGRGTQYF	TGTGCCAGCAGTGTAGGTGGCCGGGGGACCCAGTACTTC
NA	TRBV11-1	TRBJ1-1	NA	CASSVTRQSTEAFF	TGTGCCAGCAGCGTTACCCGACAGTCCACTGAAGCTTTCTTT
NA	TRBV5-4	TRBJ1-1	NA	CASSLAVGIEAFF	TGTGCCAGCAGCTTGGCAGTGGGGATCGAAGCTTTCTTT
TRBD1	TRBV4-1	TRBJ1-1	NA	CASSQGDRVETEAFF	TGCGCCAGCAGCCAAGGGGACAGGGTGGAGACTGAAGCTTTCTTT
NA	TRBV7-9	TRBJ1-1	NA	CASSLEMGNTEAFF	TGTGCCAGCAGCTTAGAGATGGGGAACACTGAAGCTTTCTTT
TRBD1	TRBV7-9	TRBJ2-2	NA	CASSLRRLGTGTGELFF	TGTGCCAGCAGCTTACGCCGTTTGGGGACAGGGACCGGGGAGCTGTTTTTT